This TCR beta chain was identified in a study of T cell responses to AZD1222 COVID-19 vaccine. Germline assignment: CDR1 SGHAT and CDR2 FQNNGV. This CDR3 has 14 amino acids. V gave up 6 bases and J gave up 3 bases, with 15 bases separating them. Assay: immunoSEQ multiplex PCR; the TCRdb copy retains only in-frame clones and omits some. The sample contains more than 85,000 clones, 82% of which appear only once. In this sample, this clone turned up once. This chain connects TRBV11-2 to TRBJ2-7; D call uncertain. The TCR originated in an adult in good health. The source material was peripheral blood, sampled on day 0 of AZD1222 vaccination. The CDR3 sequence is CASRSIRAGYEQYF. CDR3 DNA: TGTGCCAGCAGGTCTATCCGGGCCGGCTACGAGCAGTACTTC. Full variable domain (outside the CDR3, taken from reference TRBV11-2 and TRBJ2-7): EAGVAQSPRYKIIEKRQSVAFWCNPISGHATLYWYQQILGQGPKLLIQFQNNGVVDDSQLPKDRFSAERLKGVDSTLKIQPAKLEDSAVYLCASRSIRAGYEQYFGPGTRLTVT.